The clone carrying this T cell receptor beta chain came up many times. The antigen is not known. These data originate in a study of Graves' ophthalmopathy and Graves' hyperthyroidism. Study conclusions and caveats: Ophthalmopathy and stable hyperthyroidism were discriminated by a 13-signature model, with roughly 90% sensitivity and approximately 81% specificity. Detection in blood was also observed for most expanded thyroid clonotypes above 0.001 frequency.

The CDR3 totals 16 residues. CDR1 MGHDK and CDR2 SYGVNS come from the germline V gene. V lost 2 bases, J lost 3 bases, and 11 bases lay in between. RNA transcripts were the source from which TCR beta CDR3 regions were amplified. The library came from an HTBI-primed first-round RT-PCR and a second-round multiplex PCR. TCRdb reanalysed the multiplex PCR reads using MiXCR and keeps one entry per CDR3 protein. The sample shows hundreds of thousands of distinct CDR3 sequences, around a fifth of them seen only once. The stable label applied to hyperthyroidism with no ophthalmopathy within 18 months of follow-up.

This chain links TRBV25-1 with TRBJ2-6; perhaps TRBD1 as D (6 bases). The sequenced sample was peripheral blood. The clonotype was recovered from a woman aged 18-29 years with stable Graves' hyperthyroidism. The CDR3 DNA follows: TGTGCCAGCAGTGAAAACAGGGCGGGTGGGGCCAACGTCCTGACTTTC. Translation gives CASSENRAGGANVLTF.